This T cell receptor (beta chain) was recovered during a study of blood T cells in healthy people across ages. This clonotype was seen only a few times. The antigen is undetermined. With a J-beta primer mix and a sample-barcoded 5' primer, a second PCR ran 7 to 11 cycles. Each CDR3 protein is one row after TCRdb ran MiXCR on the 5' RACE reads. Of 2 million or so distinct CDR3 sequences listed, about 49% are singletons. General observations from the study: Underestimates were what the diversity estimates from one million T cells were considered to be.

This CDR3 is 15 amino acids long. The germline V gene has CDR1 DFQATT and CDR2 SNEGSKA (reference sequence). V dropped 0 bases and J dropped 11 bases, with 22 bases sitting between them. The chain employs TRBV20-1 and TRBJ2-5, with D tentatively TRBD2 (6 bases). Sequenced sample: blood. The sequence came from a woman aged 40 to 50 in good health. Here the CDR3 DNA reads TGCAGTGCTAGAGATTATAGGAGGGTTTCCGATGAGCAGTACTTC. Protein product: CSARDYRRVSDEQYF.